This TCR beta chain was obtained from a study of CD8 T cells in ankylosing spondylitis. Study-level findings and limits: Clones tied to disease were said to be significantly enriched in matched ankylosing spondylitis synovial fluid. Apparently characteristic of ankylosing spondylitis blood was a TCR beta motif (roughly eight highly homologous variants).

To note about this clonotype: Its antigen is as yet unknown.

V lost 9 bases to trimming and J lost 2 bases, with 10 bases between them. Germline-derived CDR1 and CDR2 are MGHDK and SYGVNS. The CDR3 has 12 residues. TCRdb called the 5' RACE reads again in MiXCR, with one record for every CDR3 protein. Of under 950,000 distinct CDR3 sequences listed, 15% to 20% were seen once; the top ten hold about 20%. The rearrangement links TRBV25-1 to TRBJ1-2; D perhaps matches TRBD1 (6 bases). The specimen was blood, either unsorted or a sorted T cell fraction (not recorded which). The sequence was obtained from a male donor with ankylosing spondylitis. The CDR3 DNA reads TGTGCCAGTAATGGACAGAACTATGGCTACACCTTC. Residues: CASNGQNYGYTF.